This T cell receptor (beta chain) was found in a study of cytomegalovirus exposure and HLA in healthy donors. Whole-study findings and limits: Highly shared variants forming one cluster were likely a sequencing artifact.

PCR involved 60 Vbeta and 13 Jbeta primers. Sequenced by immunoSEQ multiplex PCR; TCRdb stores in-frame clones only, minus some. The sample contains about 110,000 clones, approximately 81% of which appear only once. Trimming pared 2 bases from V and 8 bases from J, leaving 11 bases between. CDR1 and CDR2 (germline): SGDLS, YYNGEE. The CDR3 sequence is 14 residues long. Healthy bone marrow donors supplied every sample. About this clone: Its antigen is not identified.

This TCR was recovered from a man aged 25 to 40 in good health and CMV-seronegative. Material for sequencing was PBMCs. The chain is built from TRBV9 and TRBJ1-6; D is perhaps TRBD1 (5 bases). The chain's CDR3 is CASSVSGGDSPLHF. The CDR3 coding sequence is TGTGCCAGCAGCGTTTCAGGAGGGGATTCACCCCTCCACTTT. Variable domain in full (rest from reference TRBV9 and TRBJ1-6): DSGVTQTPKHLITATGQRVTLRCSPRSGDLSVYWYQQSLDQGLQFLIQYYNGEERAKGNILERFSAQQFPDLHSELNLSSLELGDSALYFCASSVSGGDSPLHFGNGTRLTVT.